This T cell receptor beta chain is from a study of blood T cells in healthy people across ages. Each sample had at least 6 million PBMCs isolated. The authors ran a second PCR of about 6 to 12 cycles using a sample-barcoded 5' primer and a J-beta primer mix. From the 5' RACE reads, TCRdb called clonotypes with MiXCR, one entry per CDR3 protein. This sample has around 580,000 distinct CDR3 sequences; roughly 48% occur once, and the top ten carry around 24%. As regards this clonotype: Its antigen is currently unknown.

General study points: The unknown donor CMV status may have confounded expanded clonotype changes. Long-lived donors exceeded aged donors in naive CD4+ cells and diversity.

The CDR3 runs 17 residues. After removal of 1 base from V and 5 bases from J, the junction contained 12 bases not matched to a gene. Germline V CDR1 and CDR2: LGHNA, YSLEER. This sequence was found in a man of 80 years or more in good health. The chain employs TRBV4-3 and TRBJ2-5; 8 bases match TRBD1. Specimen: blood. The CDR3 here is CASSQAGYGQGYETQYF. For the CDR3, the DNA is TGCGCCAGCAGCCAAGCAGGGTACGGACAGGGATACGAGACCCAGTACTTC.